These T cell receptor beta chains were read from a single sample in a study of blood T cell repertoires in COVID-19. Using immunoSEQ multiplex PCR, the repertoire was profiled, and TCRdb retains in-frame clones only, with some absent. Among 300,000 to 400,000 clones listed, approximately 86% were seen once. Sequenced sample: peripheral blood. The receptors come from a woman aged 60-70 years with COVID-19, enrolled during active disease. The CDR3 runs from the conserved cysteine through the conserved F or W.

TRBJ2-1 TRBV4-3 CASSQPSGGMVKQFF
TRBJ1-1 TRBV5-1 CASSTGQPNTEAFF
TRBJ2-7 TRBV19 CASSPGQGKGDEQYF
TRBJ2-1 TRBV7-8 CASSFPQGGISKSYNEQFF
TRBJ1-5 TRBV24-1 CATPMNTGLWNNQPQHF
TRBJ1-1 TRBV7-9 CASSLETDTEAFF
TRBJ1-3 TRBV7-6 CASSLAGTSISGNTIYF
TRBJ1-4 TRBV11-3 CASSLGQENEKLFF
TRBJ2-7 TRBV3-1/TRBV3-2 CASSPGTGFTRQYF
TRBJ1-2 TRBV4-1 CASSQQTGSQGYTF
TRBJ2-4 TRBV4-1 CASSQPTGGHGKNIQYF
TRBJ2-7 TRBV7-9 CASSSDRMSYEQYF
TRBJ2-7 TRBV25-1 CASSEQGLGEQYF
TRBJ2-7 TRBV6-5 CASSYENFHEQYF
TRBJ1-6 TRBV20-1 CSAQQGSPLHF
TRBJ2-7 TRBV12-1 CASSIPLSYEQYF
TRBJ2-1 TRBV7-9 CASRVPTLSSYNEQFF
TRBJ2-7 TRBV2 CASHPGTYEQYF
TRBJ1-4 TRBV7-9 CASSLTGSENEKLFF
TRBJ1-6 TRBV10-2 CASSVGDPFYNSPLHF
TRBJ2-2 TRBV3-1/TRBV3-2 CASSPGQINTGELFF
TRBJ1-1 TRBV3-1/TRBV3-2 CASSQGRTGYGTEAFF
TRBJ1-1 TRBV5-3 CARSLYRPTGFLLPTEAFF
TRBJ1-5 TRBV6-5 CASSSRTGANQPQHF
TRBJ2-1 TRBV9 CASSIQAGGLNEQFF
TRBJ1-2 TRBV7-2 CASSPLAGGYGYTF
TRBJ2-7 TRBV20-1 CSASRQGVGEQYF
TRBJ1-1 TRBV12-3/TRBV12-4 CASSLNGGTEAFF
TRBJ1-3 TRBV29-1 CSVGEGGSGNTIYF
TRBJ2-5 TRBV6-2/TRBV6-3 CASSRSDRGETQYF
TRBJ2-2 TRBV6-2/TRBV6-3 CASSYGRGYTGELFF
TRBJ2-1 TRBV10-2 CASRTNRHNEQFF
TRBJ1-2 TRBV3-1/TRBV3-2 CASSQGDSLGYTF
TRBJ2-1 TRBV9 CASSSPLAFSTNEQFF
TRBJ2-3 TRBV14 CASSQYFFRGEDTQYF
TRBJ2-1 TRBV5-1 CASSETGTAYNEQFF
TRBJ2-2 TRBV6-4 CASSEGGNTGELFF
TRBJ2-3 TRBV7-2 CASNRASADTQYF
TRBJ1-2 TRBV5-1 CASTPTGFGGYTF
TRBJ2-5 TRBV12-3/TRBV12-4 CASSLRGLETQYF
TRBJ1-6 TRBV6-5 CASSYDGGQGNSPLHF
TRBJ1-3 TRBV19 CASSKIQGPQGTIYF
TRBJ2-7 TRBV6-5 CASSSPYEQYF